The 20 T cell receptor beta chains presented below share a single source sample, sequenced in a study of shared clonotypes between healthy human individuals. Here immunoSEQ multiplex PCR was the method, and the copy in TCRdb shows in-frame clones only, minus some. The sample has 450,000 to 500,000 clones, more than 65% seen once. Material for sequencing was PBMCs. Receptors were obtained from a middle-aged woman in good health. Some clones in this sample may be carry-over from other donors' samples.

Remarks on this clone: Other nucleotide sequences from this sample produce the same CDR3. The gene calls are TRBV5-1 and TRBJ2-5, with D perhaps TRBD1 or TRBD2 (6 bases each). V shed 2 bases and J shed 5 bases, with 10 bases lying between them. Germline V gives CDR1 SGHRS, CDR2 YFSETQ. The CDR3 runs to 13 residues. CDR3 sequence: CASSLGGLETQYF. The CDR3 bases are TGCGCCAGCAGCTTAGGGGGGCTGGAGACCCAGTACTTC.

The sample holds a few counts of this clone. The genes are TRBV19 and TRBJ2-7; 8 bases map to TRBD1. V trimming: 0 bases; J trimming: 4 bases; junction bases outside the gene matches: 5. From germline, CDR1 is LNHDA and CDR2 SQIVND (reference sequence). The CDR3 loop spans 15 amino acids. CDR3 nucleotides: TGTGCCAGTAGTATAGAGGGACAGGCAGTGTACGAGCAGTACTTC. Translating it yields CASSIEGQAVYEQYF.

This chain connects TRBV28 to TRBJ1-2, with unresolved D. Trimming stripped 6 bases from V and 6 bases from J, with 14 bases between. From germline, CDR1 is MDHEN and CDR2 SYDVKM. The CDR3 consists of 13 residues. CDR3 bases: TGTGCCAGCAGCCCCCTAAGTGGGGATGGCTACACCTTC. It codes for CASSPLSGDGYTF.

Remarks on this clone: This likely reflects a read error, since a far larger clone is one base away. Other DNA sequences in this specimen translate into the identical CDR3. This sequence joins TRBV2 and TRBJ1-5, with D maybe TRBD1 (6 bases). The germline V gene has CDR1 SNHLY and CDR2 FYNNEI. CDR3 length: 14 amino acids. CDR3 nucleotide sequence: TGTGCCGGCAGTGAATTGGACAGCGATCAGCCCCAGCATTTT. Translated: CAGSELDSDQPQHF. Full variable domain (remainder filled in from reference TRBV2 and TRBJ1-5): EPEVTQTPSHQVTQMGQEVILRCVPISNHLYFYWYRQILGQKVEFLVSFYNNEISEKSEIFDDQFSVERPDGSNFTLKIRSTKLEDSAMYFCAGSELDSDQPQHFGDGTRLSIL.

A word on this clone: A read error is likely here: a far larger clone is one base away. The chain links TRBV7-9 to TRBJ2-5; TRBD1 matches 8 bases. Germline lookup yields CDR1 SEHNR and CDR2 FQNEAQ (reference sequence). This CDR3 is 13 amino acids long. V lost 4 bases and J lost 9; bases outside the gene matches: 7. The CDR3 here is CASSSRGPEAQYF. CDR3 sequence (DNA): TGTGCCAGCAGCTCCAGGGGGCCCGAGGCCCAGTACTTC.

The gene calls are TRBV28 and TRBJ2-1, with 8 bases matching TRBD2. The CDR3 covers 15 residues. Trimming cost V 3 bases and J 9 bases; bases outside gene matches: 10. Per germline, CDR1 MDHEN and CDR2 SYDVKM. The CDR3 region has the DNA TGTGCCAGCAGTTTGCGGGAGGACCACCGAGGTGAGCAGTTCTTC. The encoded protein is CASSLREDHRGEQFF.

The CDR3 sequence: CASSVAGVSGANVLTF. Written as DNA, the CDR3 is TGTGCCAGCAGCGTAGCCGGGGTTTCGGGGGCCAACGTCCTGACTTTC. The V and J genes are TRBV9 and TRBJ2-6; the D gene is possibly TRBD2 (5 bases). The V and J ends lost 0 bases and 4 bases respectively, with 11 bases between them. There are 16 residues in the CDR3. Looked up from germline, CDR1 is SGDLS and CDR2 is YYNGEE.

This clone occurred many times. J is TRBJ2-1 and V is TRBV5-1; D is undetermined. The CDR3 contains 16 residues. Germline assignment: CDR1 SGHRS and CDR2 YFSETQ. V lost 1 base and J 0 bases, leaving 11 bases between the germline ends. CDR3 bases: TGCGCCAGCAGCTTGCCGCGCGGTGGCTCCTACAATGAGCAGTTCTTC. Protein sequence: CASSLPRGGSYNEQFF.

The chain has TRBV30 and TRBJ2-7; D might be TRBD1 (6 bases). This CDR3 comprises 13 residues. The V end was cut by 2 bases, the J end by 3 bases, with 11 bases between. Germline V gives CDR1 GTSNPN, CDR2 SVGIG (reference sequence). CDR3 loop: CAWSRGTYYEQYF. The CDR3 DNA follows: TGTGCCTGGAGTAGGGGGACATACTACGAGCAGTACTTC.

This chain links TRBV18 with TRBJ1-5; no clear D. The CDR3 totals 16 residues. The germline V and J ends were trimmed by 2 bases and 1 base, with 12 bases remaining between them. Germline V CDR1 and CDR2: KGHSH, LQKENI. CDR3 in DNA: TGTGCCAGCTCACCAAGTTCGAGTTGGAGCAATCAGCCCCAGCATTTT. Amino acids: CASSPSSSWSNQPQHF.

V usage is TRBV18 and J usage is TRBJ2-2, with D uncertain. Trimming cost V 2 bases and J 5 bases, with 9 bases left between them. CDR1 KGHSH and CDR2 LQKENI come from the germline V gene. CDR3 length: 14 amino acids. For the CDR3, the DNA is TGTGCCAGCTCACCAATCGCGGAAACCGGGGAGCTGTTTTTT. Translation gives CASSPIAETGELFF.

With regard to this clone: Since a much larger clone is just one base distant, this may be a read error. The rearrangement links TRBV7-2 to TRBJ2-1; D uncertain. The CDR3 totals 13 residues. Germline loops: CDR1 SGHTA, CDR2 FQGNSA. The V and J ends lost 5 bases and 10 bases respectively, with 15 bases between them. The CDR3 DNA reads TGTGCCAGCAGCCCGACCCAGCGTGGGGAGCAGTTCTTC. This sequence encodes CASSPTQRGEQFF.

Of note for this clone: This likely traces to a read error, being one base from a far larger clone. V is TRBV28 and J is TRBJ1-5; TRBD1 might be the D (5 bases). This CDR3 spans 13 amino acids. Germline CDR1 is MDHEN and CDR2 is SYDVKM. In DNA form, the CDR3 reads TGTACCAGCAGTTTGAAAGGGGACCAGCCCCAGCATTTT. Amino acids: CTSSLKGDQPQHF.

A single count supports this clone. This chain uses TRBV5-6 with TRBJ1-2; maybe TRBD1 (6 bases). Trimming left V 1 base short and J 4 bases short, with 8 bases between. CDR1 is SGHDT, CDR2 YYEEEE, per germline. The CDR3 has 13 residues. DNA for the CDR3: TGTGCCAGCAGCTTGCGGGGGGCCTATGGCTACACCTTC. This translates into CASSLRGAYGYTF.

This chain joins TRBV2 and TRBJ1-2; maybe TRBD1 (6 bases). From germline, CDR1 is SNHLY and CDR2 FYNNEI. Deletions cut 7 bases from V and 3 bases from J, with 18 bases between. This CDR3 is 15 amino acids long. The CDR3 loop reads CASTLTGSGYYGYTF. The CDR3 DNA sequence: TGTGCCAGCACCTTGACAGGATCAGGCTACTATGGCTACACCTTC.

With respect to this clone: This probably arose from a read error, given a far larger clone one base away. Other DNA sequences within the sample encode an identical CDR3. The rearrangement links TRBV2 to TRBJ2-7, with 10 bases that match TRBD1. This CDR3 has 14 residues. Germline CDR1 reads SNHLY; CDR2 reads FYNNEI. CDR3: CASRGQGLGWEQYF. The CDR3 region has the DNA TGTGCCAGCCGGGGACAGGGGCTTGGTTGGGAGCAGTACTTT.

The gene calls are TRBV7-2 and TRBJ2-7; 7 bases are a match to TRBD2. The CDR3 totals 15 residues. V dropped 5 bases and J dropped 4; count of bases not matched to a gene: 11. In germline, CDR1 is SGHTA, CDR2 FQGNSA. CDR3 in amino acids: CASSPQTGGNYEQYF. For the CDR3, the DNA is TGTGCCAGCAGCCCCCAGACGGGAGGAAATTACGAGCAGTACTTC.

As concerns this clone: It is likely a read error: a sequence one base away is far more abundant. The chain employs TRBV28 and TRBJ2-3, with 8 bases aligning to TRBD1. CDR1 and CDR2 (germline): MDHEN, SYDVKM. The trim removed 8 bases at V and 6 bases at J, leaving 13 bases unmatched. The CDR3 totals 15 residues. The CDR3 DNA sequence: TGTGCCAGCGGCATGACAGGGGCGGTGGAGGATACGCAGTATTTT. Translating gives CASGMTGAVEDTQYF.

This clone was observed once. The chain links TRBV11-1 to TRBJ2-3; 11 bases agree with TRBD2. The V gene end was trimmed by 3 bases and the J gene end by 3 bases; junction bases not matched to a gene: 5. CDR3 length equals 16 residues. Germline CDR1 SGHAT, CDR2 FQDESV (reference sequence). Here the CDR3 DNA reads TGTGCCAGCAGCTTGGATATAGCGGGAGGGACAGATACGCAGTATTTT. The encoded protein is CASSLDIAGGTDTQYF.

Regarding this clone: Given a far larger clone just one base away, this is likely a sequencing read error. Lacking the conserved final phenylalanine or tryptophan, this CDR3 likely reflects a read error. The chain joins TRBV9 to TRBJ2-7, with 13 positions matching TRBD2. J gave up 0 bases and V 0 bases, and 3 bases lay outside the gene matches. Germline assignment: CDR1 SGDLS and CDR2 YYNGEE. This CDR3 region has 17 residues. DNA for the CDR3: TGTGCCAGCAGCGTAGGGACTAGCGGGAGTAGCTCCTACGAGCAGTACTTA. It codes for CASSVGTSGSSSYEQYL.